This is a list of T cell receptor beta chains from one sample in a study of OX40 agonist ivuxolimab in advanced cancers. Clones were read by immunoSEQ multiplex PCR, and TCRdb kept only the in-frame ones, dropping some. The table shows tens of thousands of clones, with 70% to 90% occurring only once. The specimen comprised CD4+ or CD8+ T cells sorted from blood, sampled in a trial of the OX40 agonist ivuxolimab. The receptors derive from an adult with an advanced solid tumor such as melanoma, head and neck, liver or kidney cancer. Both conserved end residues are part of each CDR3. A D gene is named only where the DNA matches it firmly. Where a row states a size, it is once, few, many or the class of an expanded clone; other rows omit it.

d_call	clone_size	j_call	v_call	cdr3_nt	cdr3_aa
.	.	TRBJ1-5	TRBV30	TGTGCCTGGAGTGTCGGGCAGGGCAATCAGCCCCAGCATTTT	CAWSVGQGNQPQHF
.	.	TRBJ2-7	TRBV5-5	TGTGCCAGCAGCAAGACAGTGATTTATGACTACGAGCAGTACTTC	CASSKTVIYDYEQYF
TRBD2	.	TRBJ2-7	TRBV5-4	TGTGCCAGCAGCTTCCCCGGGACTAGCGAGTCCTACGAGCAGTACTTC	CASSFPGTSESYEQYF
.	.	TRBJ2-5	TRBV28	TGTGCCAGCAGCCCGGCGGGTCCTACAAGGTACTTC	CASSPAGPTRYF
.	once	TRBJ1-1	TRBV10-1	TGCGCCAGCACCCCGGTCTTGAACACTGAAGCTTTCTTT	CASTPVLNTEAFF
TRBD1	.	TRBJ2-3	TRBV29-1	TGCAGCTCGAAACCCCCGGGACAGAGCGAGTATTTT	CSSKPPGQSEYF
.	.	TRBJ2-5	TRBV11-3	TGTGCCAGCAGCGCCTCGGGGCCCACTTATGGAGAGACCCAGTACTTC	CASSASGPTYGETQYF
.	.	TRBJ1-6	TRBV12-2	TGTGCAAGTCGCCCCCACTTCCCGGGAAACGGAAAAAATTCACCCCTCCACTTT	CASRPHFPGNGKNSPLHF
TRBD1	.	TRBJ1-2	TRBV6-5	TGTGCCAGCAGTTATACCGGGACAGGGGGCGACTACACCTTC	CASSYTGTGGDYTF
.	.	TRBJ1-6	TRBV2	TGTGCCAGCAGTGACTTTGACAGGCCGCAATCACCCCTCCACTTT	CASSDFDRPQSPLHF
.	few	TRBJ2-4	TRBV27	TGTGCCAGCCGGGGGACAGAAAACATTCAGTACTTC	CASRGTENIQYF
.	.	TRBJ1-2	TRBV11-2	TGTGCCAGCAGCCCGCGGACAGTGCCTGATGGCTACACCTTC	CASSPRTVPDGYTF
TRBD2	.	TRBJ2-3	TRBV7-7	TGTGCCAGCAGCCCCCAAGCGGGGGGTCTAACTAGCACAGATACGCAGTATTTT	CASSPQAGGLTSTDTQYF
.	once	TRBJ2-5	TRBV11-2	TGTGCCAGCAGCTTAGTTCGTAAGGATAGGACCCAGTACTTC	CASSLVRKDRTQYF
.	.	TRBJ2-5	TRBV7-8	TGTGCCAGCAGCTTGTGGGGAAAAGAGACCCAGTACTTC	CASSLWGKETQYF
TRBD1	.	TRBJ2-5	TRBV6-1	TGTGCCACCTTCTCGACAGGGGGGGAGACCCAGTACTTC	CATFSTGGETQYF
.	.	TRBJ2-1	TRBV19	TGTGCCAGTAGTGCGGACCTTTACAATGAGCAGTTCTTC	CASSADLYNEQFF
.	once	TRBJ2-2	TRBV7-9	TGTGCCAGCAGCTTATACGGACGGACTAACACCGGGGAGCTGTTTTTT	CASSLYGRTNTGELFF
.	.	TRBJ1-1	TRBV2	TGTGCCAGCAGTGAAGCGATGAGAGTTGACACTGAAGCTTTCTTT	CASSEAMRVDTEAFF
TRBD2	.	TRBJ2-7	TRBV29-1	TGCAGCGTTGTGATTCTCGGGCTGGGACTAGCGGGAGGACTCTCCTACGAGCAGTACTTC	CSVVILGLGLAGGLSYEQYF
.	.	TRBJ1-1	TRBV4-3	TGCGCCAGCAGCCAAGTCTCGCTGAACACTGAAGCTTTCTTT	CASSQVSLNTEAFF
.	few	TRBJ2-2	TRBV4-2	TGTGCCAGCAGCCTCGATATAGGGAGCACCGGGGAGCTGTTTTTT	CASSLDIGSTGELFF
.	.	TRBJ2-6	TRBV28	TGTGCCAGCAGTTTAACCCTCTCTGGGGCCAACGTCCTGACTTTC	CASSLTLSGANVLTF
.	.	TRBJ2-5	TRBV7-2	TGTGCCAGCAGCGCCCTAGGGCAGGGCCTTCAAGAGACCCAGTACTTC	CASSALGQGLQETQYF
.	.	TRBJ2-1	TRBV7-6	TGTGCCAGCAGCTTCCATGCCCGGCCCGGTTCCTACAATGAGCAGTTCTTC	CASSFHARPGSYNEQFF
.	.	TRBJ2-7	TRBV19	TGTGCCAGTAGTATGGGGGCGTTCGAGCAGTACTTC	CASSMGAFEQYF
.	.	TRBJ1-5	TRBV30	TGTGCCTGGAGTCTCTTCAACAATCAGCCCCAGCATTTT	CAWSLFNNQPQHF
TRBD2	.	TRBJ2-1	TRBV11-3	TGTGCCAGCAGCTTAGACAGTAGCGGGAGTGTCCTGAATGAGCAGTTCTTC	CASSLDSSGSVLNEQFF
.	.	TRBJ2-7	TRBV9	TGTGCCAGCAGCGCATACCGGGACGACTCCTACGAGCAGTACTTC	CASSAYRDDSYEQYF
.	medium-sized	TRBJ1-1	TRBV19	TGTGCCAGTAGTATATTCGGAAGCTTGGGCACTGAAGCTTTCTTT	CASSIFGSLGTEAFF
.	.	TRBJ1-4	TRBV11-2	TGTGCCAGCAGCTTGGATGAAAAACTGTTTTTT	CASSLDEKLFF
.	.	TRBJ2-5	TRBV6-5	TGTGCCAGCAGTTATCCGGGACGCCAAGAGACCCAGTACTTC	CASSYPGRQETQYF
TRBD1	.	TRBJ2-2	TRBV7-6	TGTGCCAGCAGCTCGGACAGGGGGGAGCTGTTTTTT	CASSSDRGELFF
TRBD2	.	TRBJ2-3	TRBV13	TGTGCCAGCTCGGGACTATTGGGCTCAGATACGCAGTATTTT	CASSGLLGSDTQYF
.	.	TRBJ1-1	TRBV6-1	TGTGCCAGCAGTTTTGACCGGACTGAAGCTTTCTTT	CASSFDRTEAFF
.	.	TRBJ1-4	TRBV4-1	TGCGCCAGCAGCCAAGGTAGCTCAGGGGTTCCTAATGAAAAACTGTTTTTT	CASSQGSSGVPNEKLFF